This T cell receptor (beta chain) stems from a study of T cell repertoires in ileal Crohn's disease (dated by TCRdb to between 2018 and 2021). Regarding the research as a whole: Median disease duration was roughly 8.2 years, and roughly a third of patients were identified as active smokers at the time of surgery. Surgery was performed for a complication in all patients, with stricturing disease in roughly 61% and penetrating disease in roughly 39%. Roughly half of the patients were given postoperative therapy, with around eleven receiving thiopurines and 15 to 20 receiving anti-TNF agents. TCR repertoire analysis was done in about 57 Crohn's disease patients from a prospective multicentre cohort. The study was conducted in parallel with a multicentre cohort built to find predictors of early endoscopic recurrence after ileocolonic resection. A Rutgeerts score higher than i0 was the definition used for endoscopic postoperative recurrence. A total of 170 or so mucosal samples from 57 patients were sequenced, collected from several sites on the surgical specimen and at postoperative endoscopy.

Roughly 0.55 micrograms of biopsy DNA per sample were submitted for commercial TCRB immunosequencing. Adaptive Biotechnology amplified the CDR3 regions from genomic DNA with a two-step multiplex PCR designed to control amplification bias. In the first PCR, primers covered every V and J gene segment, and in the second PCR, barcodes and Illumina adapters were added. CDR3 libraries were sequenced on an Illumina instrument. The study's own analysis went as follows. The analysis used both the pipelines supplied by the vendor and custom analysis of the raw data in R/Bioconductor with R version 3.3.0. Clonality, ranging from 0 to 1, was calculated as the inverse of the normalised Shannon entropy of all productive clones. High-frequency clones were defined as the repertoire share of the top 100 clones, retaining only clones passing a 95% confidence test. The Simpson index measured repertoire diversity, and the Morisita-Horn index measured overlap between samples. TCRdb's version of the immuneACCESS table is confined to in-frame rearrangements and falls short of the full clone set. An unresolved V gene accounts for under half of the shortfall where checked; the remainder is of unknown origin. Clonal size and the V and J genes are those of that table, whereas D and trimming came from the DNA. Here the sample has tens of thousands of clones; about three quarters occur a single time. Around 5.5% of the sample is taken by the ten largest.

What the research found in general, with its limitations: Patients who were active smokers at surgery had a significantly higher proportion of clonal expansions than non-smokers (25.9% vs 17.9%, p=0.02). Endoscopic recurrence was found to be associated with higher high-frequency clone percentages at surgery, and recurrence was observed in all patients with clonality above 26.8% (18/57). Mucosal CD4 and CD8 T cells were sorted and sequenced only in a subgroup of patients, the size of which was not stated. Compared with CD4 T cells, sorted CD8 T cells held more high-frequency clones, which suggests that the mucosal expansions were mostly CD8.

Trimming at the junction amounts to 2 bases on V and 6 bases on J, and the germline ends lie 8 bases apart. From the germline V gene, CDR1 is WSHSY and CDR2 is SAAADI. CDR3 length: 12 amino acids, cysteine to phenylalanine. Only the CDR3 DNA is retained, 36 bases long and in frame from the first base. Comments on this clone: The antigen this receptor binds is unknown. Base qualities are not recorded, but no much larger clone differs from it by a single base.

Adults with ileal or ileocolonic Crohn's disease for whom ileocolonic resection was indicated were considered eligible. Whole ileal mucosal biopsies were kept frozen at -80 degrees C prior to DNA extraction. Genomic DNA was extracted from frozen whole biopsies using a TRizol-based method and was quantified with a NanoDrop 2000 spectrophotometer. Sequencing input: ileal tissue. The chain is made from TRBV10-2 and TRBJ2-7, with the D gene too uncertain to name. The TCR originated in an adult with Crohn's disease. For the CDR3, the sequence is CASSEPLVEQYF. The sequenced DNA: TGCGCCAGCAGTGAGCCGTTAGTCGAGCAGTACTTC.